The 29 T cell receptor beta chains presented below share a single source sample, sequenced in a study of shared clonotypes between healthy human individuals. Naive CD8 isolation took CD45RO-negative cells positively selected for CCR7 and excluded terminally differentiated effector memory CD45RA+ cells. Some clones are missing from TCRdb's copy, which holds only in-frame ones; the method was immunoSEQ multiplex PCR. The data hold approximately 1.9 million clones, with 85% to 95% observed a single time. The sequenced sample consisted of naive CD8+ T cells from PBMCs. These receptors all come from a man between 18 and 35 years old in good health. Some clones in this sample may be carry-over from other donors' samples.

This chain joins TRBV5-3 and TRBJ2-1, with D hard to call. TRBV5-3 is an open reading frame, and its role is uncertain. This CDR3 contains 15 residues. V was trimmed by 7 bases and J by 2 bases, leaving 16 bases between them. The CDR3 sequence: CARQTYSLPYNEQFF. The CDR3 DNA reads TGTGCCAGACAGACGTACTCTTTACCCTACAATGAGCAGTTCTTC.

V usage is TRBV9 and J usage is TRBJ2-3, with a weak D call TRBD1 (5 bases). This CDR3 contains 17 residues. CDR1 is SGDLS and CDR2 is YYNGEE in the germline V gene. V was trimmed by 0 bases and J by 3 bases, leaving 17 bases between them. This CDR3 reads CASSVVANPGRTDTQYF. CDR3 in DNA: TGTGCCAGCAGCGTAGTGGCCAATCCAGGGCGTACAGATACGCAGTATTTT.

The V call is TRBV10-2, the J call TRBJ1-2, with D possibly matching TRBD1 (6 bases). There are 17 residues in the CDR3. V was trimmed by 6 bases and J by 2 bases, leaving 22 bases between them. Germline CDR1 is WSHSY and CDR2 is SAAADI. The CDR3 coding sequence is TGCGCCAGCAGCCCAGTCCAGGGACAAACCACCAACTATGGCTACACCTTC. Its translation is CASSPVQGQTTNYGYTF.

The rearrangement joins TRBV15 to TRBJ1-4; possible D gene TRBD1, 5 bases. Germline V gene data show CDR1 as LNHNV and CDR2 as YYDKDF (reference sequence). This CDR3 spans 15 amino acids. V was cut by 3 bases and J by 4 bases, with 12 bases left in between. CDR3 sequence: CATSRVDSDNEKLFF. CDR3 in DNA: TGTGCCACCAGCAGGGTCGACAGCGATAATGAAAAACTGTTTTTT.

The chain links TRBV7-3 to TRBJ2-2; TRBD1 might be the D (6 bases). The V end was cut by 0 bases, the J end by 4 bases, with 18 bases between. The CDR3 totals 18 residues. Germline V gene lookup returns CDR1 SGHTA and CDR2 FQGTGA. CDR3 protein: CASSLTPTRTDSTGELFF. Written as DNA, the CDR3 is TGTGCCAGCAGCTTAACGCCCACCCGGACAGACTCCACCGGGGAGCTGTTTTTT.

V is TRBV7-9 and J is TRBJ1-2; no definite D call. V was shortened by 1 base and J by 6 bases, with 9 bases between the two germline ends. CDR3 length: 13 residues. Germline V gene sequence: CDR1 SEHNR, CDR2 FQNEAQ (reference sequence). CDR3 bases: TGTGCCAGCAGCTTAGTCGGGCAGAATGGCTACACCTTC. This codes for CASSLVGQNGYTF.

In its sample, this clone was seen once. V usage is TRBV7-9 and J usage is TRBJ1-2; weak D call: TRBD1 (5 bases). V gave up 4 bases and J gave up 4 bases, with 13 bases separating them. CDR1 and CDR2 (germline): SEHNR, FQNEAQ (reference sequence). This CDR3 contains 14 residues. CDR3 region: CASSSGLSFYGYTF. The CDR3 DNA reads TGTGCCAGCAGCTCGGGACTCAGCTTCTATGGCTACACCTTC.

V is TRBV15 and J is TRBJ2-3; D gene ambiguous. The CDR3 sequence is 16 residues long. Germline assignment: CDR1 LNHNV and CDR2 YYDKDF (reference sequence). V was trimmed by 5 bases and J by 6 bases, leaving 21 bases between them. The CDR3, as DNA: TGTGCCACCAGCTTCATACAGACGGTGGTGGTGGATACGCAGTATTTT. Translated: CATSFIQTVVVDTQYF.

The chain is built from TRBV7-6 and TRBJ2-6; D is undetermined. This CDR3 has 17 residues. Trimming took off 1 base at V and 4 bases at J, with 14 bases between the two ends. Germline CDR1 is SGHVS and CDR2 is FNYEAQ. The CDR3 loop is CASSLGAPEFGANVLTF. CDR3 nucleotides: TGTGCCAGCAGCTTAGGGGCCCCCGAGTTCGGGGCCAACGTCCTGACTTTC.

This clone was counted a single time. The chain's CDR3 is CATSSTYNEQFF. CDR3 sequence (DNA): TGTGCCACTTCCTCTACCTACAATGAGCAGTTCTTC. The rearrangement uses TRBV15 and TRBJ2-1, with unresolved D. CDR3 length: 12 residues. V was pared by 9 bases and J by 2 bases, with 8 bases between. The germline V gene encodes CDR1 LNHNV and CDR2 YYDKDF (reference sequence).

The chain couples TRBV7-9 to TRBJ2-3; 10 nucleotides line up with TRBD1. Germline V gene lookup returns CDR1 SEHNR and CDR2 FQNEAQ (reference sequence). The V segment lost 5 bases and the J segment 4 bases; nucleotides outside the gene matches: 6. The CDR3 is made up of 15 amino acids. In DNA, the CDR3 is TGTGCCAGCAGCCCAATCGGACAGGGGGCAGATACGCAGTATTTT. Translated: CASSPIGQGADTQYF.

This clone was recorded only once. The chain uses TRBV4-2 and TRBJ1-5; D may be TRBD1 (6 bases). Germline values: CDR1 LGHNA, CDR2 YNFKEQ. V shed 5 bases and J shed 3 bases, with 20 bases lying between them. The CDR3 sequence is 17 residues long. The CDR3 coding sequence is TGTGCCAGCAGCTTACTTTGGGACACCTTGAACAATCAGCCCCAGCATTTT. Protein: CASSLLWDTLNNQPQHF.

DNA for the CDR3: TGTGCCACCTTAGCGCCCGATGCAGGGGATTATAATTCCGAGCAGTACTTC. This translates into CATLAPDAGDYNSEQYF. The gene calls are TRBV10-3 and TRBJ2-7; possibly TRBD1 for D (6 bases). The germline V gene has CDR1 ENHRY and CDR2 SYGVKD. The ends were cut back, 10 bases at V and 6 bases at J, with 31 bases in the middle. The CDR3 is 17 amino acids.

This clone was detected once. V gene TRBV7-2 combines with J gene TRBJ2-7; 8 nucleotides match TRBD2. The germline CDR1 and CDR2 sequences are SGHTA and FQGNSA. CDR3 size: 14 residues. V was pared by 1 base and J by 4 bases, with 3 bases of the junction left unmatched. The chain's CDR3 is CASSLGASGYEQYF. CDR3 in DNA: TGTGCCAGCAGCTTAGGAGCTAGCGGGTACGAGCAGTACTTC.

The CDR3 DNA sequence: TGTGCCAGCAGCGCGCCCTTAGCGGGAGGGAGCTCCTACAATGAGCAGTTCTTC. It is translated as CASSAPLAGGSSYNEQFF. The chain combines TRBV9 with TRBJ2-1; 11 bases map to TRBD2. The ends lost 3 bases at V and 0 bases at J; junction bases unmatched: 8. Per the germline V gene, CDR1 is SGDLS and CDR2 is YYNGEE. The CDR3 has 18 amino acids.

This chain links TRBV14 with TRBJ2-1; D ambiguous. The CDR3 covers 14 residues. Germline CDR1 reads SGHDN; CDR2 reads FVKESK. Trimming took 0 bases from V and 6 from J, leaving 9 bases between them. CDR3 protein: CASSQDRRVNEQFF. The DNA of the CDR3 is TGTGCCAGCAGCCAAGATCGCCGTGTCAATGAGCAGTTCTTC.

The V call is TRBV7-3, the J call TRBJ2-7, with 10 bases identical to TRBD1. Germline lookup yields CDR1 SGHTA and CDR2 FQGTGA. With 5 bases clipped from V and 3 bases from J, the junction kept 10 bases outside the gene matches. This CDR3 region has 16 residues. As DNA, the CDR3 is TGTGCCAGCAGCCCCGGACCCGACAGGGGGCTCTACGAGCAGTACTTC. Its translation is CASSPGPDRGLYEQYF.

A word on this clone: The sample holds other DNA sequences that translate to the same CDR3. This chain uses TRBV27 with TRBJ2-2; D gene uncertain. Germline V gene sequence: CDR1 MNHEY, CDR2 SMNVEV (reference sequence). This CDR3 is 13 amino acids long. The germline V and J ends were trimmed by 4 bases and 0 bases, with 3 bases remaining between them. DNA for the CDR3: TGTGCCAGCAGTTCCACGAACACCGGGGAGCTGTTTTTT. Translated, it gives CASSSTNTGELFF.

The chain has TRBV11-2 and TRBJ2-7, with 7 nucleotides matching TRBD1. Germline V gene lookup returns CDR1 SGHAT and CDR2 FQNNGV. V was pared by 5 bases and J by 2 bases, with 15 bases of the junction left unmatched. The CDR3 is 17 amino acids. The DNA of the CDR3 is TGTGCCAGCAGCCTGAGCGCCGGGACAGCGCGACCCTACGAGCAGTACTTC. Residues: CASSLSAGTARPYEQYF.

On this clone itself: This same CDR3 is encoded by further DNA sequences in the sample. This chain uses TRBV27 with TRBJ2-1, with TRBD2 matching 11 bases. V trimming: 6 bases; J trimming: 4 bases; junction bases outside the gene matches: 5. Germline assignment: CDR1 MNHEY and CDR2 SMNVEV (reference sequence). The CDR3 runs 15 residues. The CDR3 DNA reads TGTGCCAGCAGAATCGGGACTAGCGGTTACAATGAGCAGTTCTTC. It is translated as CASRIGTSGYNEQFF.

The CDR3 DNA is TGTGCCAGCAGTTCTACCCGCCGGTTACCCCAGCATTTT. This encodes CASSSTRRLPQHF. The chain is built from TRBV27 and TRBJ1-5; D gene ambiguous. The V gene lost 4 bases and the J gene lost 10 bases, with 14 bases spanning the gap. The germline CDR1 and CDR2 sequences are MNHEY and SMNVEV (reference sequence). This CDR3 has 13 residues.

This clone has just one count. This sequence joins TRBV21-1 and TRBJ2-2; TRBD2, the table's D call, was not compared with the DNA. TRBV21-1 is a documented pseudogene. The CDR3 is 14 amino acids. CDR3 nucleotide sequence: TGTGCCAGCAGCAAGAGTATGAACACCGGGGAGCTGTTTTTT. Protein product: CASSKSMNTGELFF.

The chain joins TRBV13 to TRBJ2-7, with D unclear. The V gene's germline CDR1 is PRHDT and CDR2 FYEKMQ (reference sequence). Trimming left V 7 bases short and J 1 base short, with 14 bases between. The CDR3 is 14 amino acids. CDR3 in DNA: TGTGCCAGCACCTACACCAGATCATCCTACGAGCAGTACTTC. Its translation is CASTYTRSSYEQYF. Looking up the rest from reference TRBV13 and TRBJ2-7 gives the full variable domain: AAGVIQSPRHLIKEKRETATLKCYPIPRHDTVYWYQQGPGQDPQFLISFYEKMQSDKGSIPDRFSAQQFSDYHSELNMSSLELGDSALYFCASTYTRSSYEQYFGPGTRLTVT.

V usage is TRBV30 and J usage is TRBJ2-1; D ambiguous. The V end lost 6 bases, the J end lost 0 bases, and 6 bases lay between the germline ends. The germline V gene has CDR1 GTSNPN and CDR2 SVGIG (reference sequence). The length of the CDR3 is 12 residues. Written as DNA, the CDR3 is TGTGCCTGTCCCAGCTCCTACAATGAGCAGTTCTTC. Its translation: CACPSSYNEQFF.

The chain is built from TRBV28 and TRBJ1-2, with 8 bases lining up with TRBD1. This CDR3 has 14 residues. V lost 3 bases, J lost 8 bases, and 8 bases stayed unmatched. Germline V gene sequence: CDR1 MDHEN, CDR2 SYDVKM. The CDR3 DNA is TGTGCCAGCAGTTTCCAGGGGGCAGGTGGAGGCTACACCTTC. This gives the protein CASSFQGAGGGYTF.

J is TRBJ1-1 and V is TRBV30; D not resolved. This CDR3 is 13 amino acids long. V dropped 0 bases and J dropped 3 bases, with 8 bases sitting between them. Per the germline V gene, CDR1 is GTSNPN and CDR2 is SVGIG (reference sequence). The CDR3 reads CAWSVLGHTEAFF. The CDR3 DNA sequence: TGTGCCTGGAGTGTTTTGGGTCACACTGAAGCTTTCTTT.

The V and J genes are TRBV11-2 and TRBJ2-1; no clear D gene. The V and J ends lost 2 bases and 9 bases respectively, with 11 bases between them. Germline loops: CDR1 SGHAT, CDR2 FQNNGV. CDR3 length equals 13 residues. Here the CDR3 DNA reads TGTGCCAGCAGCTTACCCCCCAGTGGTGAGCAGTTCTTC. Amino acid sequence: CASSLPPSGEQFF.

Points on this clone: The same CDR3 is also encoded by other DNA sequences in this sample. This chain uses TRBV18 with TRBJ2-5; maybe TRBD1 (5 bases). This CDR3 has 13 amino acids. The V and J ends lost 6 bases and 2 bases respectively, with 10 bases between them. CDR1 is KGHSH, CDR2 LQKENI, per germline. CDR3 loop: CASSPDRQETQYF. Written as DNA, the CDR3 is TGTGCCAGCTCTCCCGACAGACAAGAGACCCAGTACTTC. Combining the CDR3 with reference TRBV18 and TRBJ2-5 gives the whole variable domain NAGVMQNPRHLVRRRGQEARLRCSPMKGHSHVYWYRQLPEEGLKFMVYLQKENIIDESGMPKERFSAEFPKEGPSILRIQQVVRGDSAAYFCASSPDRQETQYFGPGTRLLVL.

The rearrangement links TRBV28 to TRBJ2-1; D unclear. V was shortened by 10 bases and J by 0 bases, with 16 bases between the two germline ends. The CDR3 is 15 amino acids. Germline V gene lookup returns CDR1 MDHEN and CDR2 SYDVKM. The CDR3 DNA reads as TGTGCCACAGTCAACCGGGCCTTCTCCTACAATGAGCAGTTCTTC. Its protein product is CATVNRAFSYNEQFF.